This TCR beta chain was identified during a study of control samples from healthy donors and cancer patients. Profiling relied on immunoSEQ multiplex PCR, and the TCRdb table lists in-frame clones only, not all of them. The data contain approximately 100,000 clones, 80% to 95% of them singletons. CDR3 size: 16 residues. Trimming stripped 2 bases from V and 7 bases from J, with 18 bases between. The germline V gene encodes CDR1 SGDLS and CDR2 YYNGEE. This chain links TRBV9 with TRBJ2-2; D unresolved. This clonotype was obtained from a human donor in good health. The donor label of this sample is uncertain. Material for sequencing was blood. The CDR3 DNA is TGTGCCAGCAGCGTTTCGGTCAAAGCGTTTCTCGGGGAGCTGTTTTTT. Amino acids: CASSVSVKAFLGELFF.